This TCR beta chain is drawn from a study of cytomegalovirus exposure and HLA in healthy donors (dated by TCRdb to 2015 to 2018). Regarding the research as a whole: In an earlier analysis of around 540 of the donors, 276 Gb of sequence data and 90 million to 120 million unique TCR beta sequences from about 179 million T cells were reported. Approximately 330 gigabases of sequencing data and 70 million to 95 million unique TCR sequences made up an early release that covered approximately 700 HLA-typed donors. Of the 350 to 450 genotyped donors, roughly 80% fell in the genetic ancestry cluster associated with self-reported Caucasian donors. The aim of the study was to test whether cataloging public T cell receptors could identify signatures of past pathogen exposure. The study profiled the T cell repertoires of hundreds of subjects by immunosequencing and related them to cytomegalovirus serostatus. A separate validation cohort of over 95 different subjects was used in addition to the approximately 610-subject first cohort. The study combined high-throughput TCR immunosequencing, statistical association of individual TCRs with disease status, and machine learning to predict cytomegalovirus infection status. A later analysis re-examined previously published TCR beta repertoires from roughly 650 donors and added high-resolution HLA genotyping to investigate patterns of TCR occurrence. The later analysis used no new phenotypic data to find candidate immune exposures, relying instead on TCR beta sequences and their occurrence across donors. An earlier analysis of 587 of the donors used high-throughput TCR beta sequencing to judge whether each TCR beta V gene segment behaved as functional or pseudogenic. Donor age, sex, ethnicity and CMV serostatus were collected together with the repertoire data. In a later genetic analysis, genome-wide SNP genotypes for about 65% of the roughly 700 donors were used, and that subset was treated as a discovery cohort. All discovery cohort repertoires had been generated using a single sequencing platform. HLA typing included class I and class II loci at four-digit resolution. Typing coverage differed by locus: A, B, C, DRB1 and DQB1 were typed in about 620-640 donors, DQA1 in roughly 510, DPA1 in approximately 610, and DPB1 in roughly 470. Because of strong linkage in the cohort, four to six DR-DQ haplotypes were treated as single units for association and clustering. On average, about 240,000 unique TCR beta nucleotide sequences were sequenced per donor among some 420 genotyped donors of the cohort, with around 19% of those sequences being non-productive. The research as a whole found: Only TCR beta chains were sequenced in this cohort, and the absence of alpha or paired-chain data limited detectable features. A cluster of highly shared sequence variants was judged likely to represent a technical artifact of the sequencing pipeline. In a later analysis, HLA-associated TCR beta chains were found to be more clonally expanded and to have lower generation probabilities than equally common non-associated chains. Several of the top co-occurrence clusters appeared to be linked to parvovirus B19, influenza, CMV and Epstein-Barr virus, according to a later analysis. Because HLA typing was unavailable for some donors at each locus, only the typed subset was used in association tests. CMV serostatus was the only immune exposure information available for the cohort. A further reported finding was that TCR beta sequences accurately predicted the HLA-A and HLA-B alleles for most subjects in the first cohort. It was suggested by the authors that the approach could potentially be generalized to other disease states and immunological phenotypes. In a later genetic analysis, fewer N-insertions in productive TCRs were reported among donors in an Asian-associated ancestry cluster than the roughly 710-donor mean. A later analysis associated about 17,000 TCR beta sequences with specific HLA alleles at a false discovery rate of 0.05. In a later analysis, most CMV-associated TCR beta chains were found to appear HLA-restricted, with HLA associations seemingly driven largely by CMV exposure. In an earlier analysis of 587 of the donors, most TCR beta V segments appeared in productive rearrangements about 90% or about 30% of the time, broadly matching IMGT annotations. In both the original and validation cohorts, the classifier was reported to diagnose cytomegalovirus status with high specificity and sensitivity. Correlated functional status among segregating V segments might reflect linkage disequilibrium, but an unknown experimental factor could not be ruled out. Presence/absence analyses assumed roughly uniform sequencing depth across donors, an assumption that may not hold. In a later analysis, the rate of TCR association differed among HLA loci, with DRB1 alleles having the most associated TCRs and HLA-C alleles having the fewest. The study listed 164 TCR beta chains as associated with cytomegalovirus. The earlier analysis of about 600 of the donors excluded approximately 15 rarely observed V segments, including chromosome 9 orphons, because counts were too low. Most TCR sequences were seen in very few donors, while some public TCRs were found in many individuals. Some IMGT-functional V segments, including TRBV6-2 and TRBV6-3, could not be told apart with the 87-base-pair reads, so those segments were excluded. A later genetic analysis associated a missense DCLRE1C variant with V-gene and J-gene trimming of TCR beta chains, and an independent cohort replicated the association. In vitro tests confirmed that a few of the cytomegalovirus-associated TCR beta chains recognize cytomegalovirus antigens. Strong co-occurrence of HLA alleles, especially DR and DQ, made assigning TCR associations to individual alleles difficult.

Library preparation employed the immunoSEQ multiplex PCR assay. The multiplex PCR relied on a mix of 60 forward primers for TCR Vbeta segments and 13 reverse primers for TCR Jbeta segments. Amplification of the CDR3 region of rearranged TCR beta genes was performed with a multiplex PCR assay on genomic DNA. On the Illumina HiSeq System, the amplified TCR beta libraries were sequenced as 87-base-pair reads. In the original analysis: A later analysis counted 65 million to 90 million unique TCR beta chains across the 666 repertoires, and some 11 million of these chains were shared by at least two donors. To remove PCR and sequencing errors, raw reads were error-corrected and collapsed into unique sequences using a nearest-neighbor algorithm that merged closely related sequences. To assign V, D and J gene segments, CDR3 sequences were aligned to IMGT reference sequences. For a sequence to be retained, at least a six-nucleotide match to both a V gene segment and a J gene segment was required. Rearrangements were classified as productive when the CDR3 lacked stop codons and remained in frame with V and J, and all other rearrangements were classified as non-productive. CDR3 was defined by IMGT convention, running from the second conserved V-encoded cysteine to the conserved J-encoded phenylalanine. The earlier analysis of about 620 of the donors excluded sequences that lacked an unambiguous match to a single V gene segment. In an earlier analysis of a few hundred of the donors, V segments were called functional above 56.7% productive rearrangements and were called segregating when the between-donor standard deviation exceeded 5%. A statistical classification framework was built for diagnosing cytomegalovirus status from the catalog of TCR beta chain sequences. In a later analysis, TCR nucleotide sequences were compared against IMGT/GENE-DB human TR gene sequences so that V and J genes could be assigned. A later analysis assigned CDR3 sequences and most-parsimonious VDJ recombination scenarios with the TCRdist pipeline. In a later analysis, each TCR beta chain was defined by its CDR3 amino acid sequence together with its V-gene family, and reads lacking a unique V-gene family were excluded. As a way to deal with suspected cross-contamination and a sequencing artifact, a later analysis dropped roughly 600 nucleotide sequences that were highly shared and had low generation probability. For each public chain, a later analysis derived a clonal expansion index from normalized ranks of inferred template counts within each repertoire. A later analysis computed generation probabilities with a VDJ recombination model fitted to out-of-frame rearrangements, and checked the results against IGoR. Hypergeometric tests were used in a later analysis to score TCR-TCR, TCR-HLA and TCR-CMV co-occurrence, with a repertoire-size bias correction applied to the TCR pairs. In a later analysis, false discovery rates were estimated by permuting HLA or CMV assignments 20 times. In a later analysis, co-occurring TCRs were grouped with DBSCAN, and TCRdist sequence similarity was added when clustering was performed within HLA-allele-positive subsets. For co-occurrence clustering, repertoires with fewer than 30,000 or more than 120,000 public chains were excluded, along with roughly 5 repertoires with anomalous nucleotide sharing. Not all clones reach the TCRdb copy of this immuneACCESS table, which keeps in-frame sequences only. Checked studies attribute under half of the gap to unresolved V genes and leave the rest unexplained. V and J calls plus clone size are reproduced from that table; the DNA served to infer D and trimming. The sample has over 150,000 clones on record, 70% to 85% of them singletons. The ten top clones hold more than 4% of the sample.

The cohort consisted of 600 to 750 healthy bone marrow donors. All cohort members were sampled while nominally healthy, although unrecorded immune exposures were likely present. The donor tested CMV seronegative, placing the donor among the 300 to 450 seronegative members of the cohort. A peripheral blood sample was collected from each donor, and TCR beta sequencing was performed on peripheral blood mononuclear cells. The Qiagen DNeasy Blood Extraction Kit was used to extract genomic DNA from the blood cell samples. V sheds 5 bases and J sheds 4 bases, leaving 11 bases between their ends. The CDR3 goes from the cysteine to the phenylalanine over 13 residues. The kept DNA is CDR3 alone, 39 bases in frame from the first base. Looking up the germline V gene yields CDR1 MDHEN and CDR2 SYDVKM. A remark on this clone: The clone's antigen remains unknown. No qualities accompany the bases; no much larger clone lies one base away.

Sequenced: PBMCs. The TCR was taken from a man aged 35 to 55 in good health and CMV-seronegative. The V and J genes are TRBV28 and TRBJ2-5; TRBD1 is a weak D gene call, 6 bases matching. The CDR3 reads CASSRRGGETQYF. The DNA reads as follows: TGTGCCAGCAGTCGCAGGGGTGGAGAGACCCAGTACTTC.